This T cell receptor (beta chain) was found in a study of cytomegalovirus exposure and HLA in healthy donors. This CDR3 region has 13 residues. Trimming left V 3 bases short and J 6 bases short, with 12 bases between. Germline CDR1 reads SGHAT; CDR2 reads FQNNGV. The PCR used 60 Vbeta and 13 Jbeta primers. TCRdb's copy holds only in-frame clones and misses some; the assay was immunoSEQ multiplex PCR. Of 95,000 to 150,000 clones listed, around 79% are singletons. The receptor was derived from a woman aged 40 to 49 in good health and CMV-seronegative. The V gene is TRBV11-2, the J gene TRBJ2-7, with D maybe TRBD2 (6 bases). Sequencing was performed on PBMCs. The CDR3 nucleotides are TGTGCCAGCAGCTTTCAGCTCGGGGGCGAGCAGTACTTC. It translates to CASSFQLGGEQYF. The full variable domain, with the rest looked up from reference TRBV11-2 and TRBJ2-7, is EAGVAQSPRYKIIEKRQSVAFWCNPISGHATLYWYQQILGQGPKLLIQFQNNGVVDDSQLPKDRFSAERLKGVDSTLKIQPAKLEDSAVYLCASSFQLGGEQYFGPGTRLTVT.